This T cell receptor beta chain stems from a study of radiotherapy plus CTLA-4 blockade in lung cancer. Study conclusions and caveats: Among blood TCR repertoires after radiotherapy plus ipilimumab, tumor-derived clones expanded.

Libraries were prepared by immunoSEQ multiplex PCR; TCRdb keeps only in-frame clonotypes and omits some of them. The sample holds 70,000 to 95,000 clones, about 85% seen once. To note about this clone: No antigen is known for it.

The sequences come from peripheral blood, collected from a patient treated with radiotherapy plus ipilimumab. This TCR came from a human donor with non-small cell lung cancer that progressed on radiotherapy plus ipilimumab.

The CDR3 DNA follows: TGTGCCAGCAGCGCGACTAGCGGGGGGGCCCCCGGGGAGCTGTTTTTT. It encodes CASSATSGGAPGELFF. The J gene is TRBJ2-2, the V gene TRBV5-4; TRBD2 agrees at 14 bases. J lost 6 bases, V lost 4 bases, and 5 bases had no gene match. Germline-derived CDR1 and CDR2 are SGHNT and YYREEE (reference sequence). The CDR3 is made up of 16 amino acids.